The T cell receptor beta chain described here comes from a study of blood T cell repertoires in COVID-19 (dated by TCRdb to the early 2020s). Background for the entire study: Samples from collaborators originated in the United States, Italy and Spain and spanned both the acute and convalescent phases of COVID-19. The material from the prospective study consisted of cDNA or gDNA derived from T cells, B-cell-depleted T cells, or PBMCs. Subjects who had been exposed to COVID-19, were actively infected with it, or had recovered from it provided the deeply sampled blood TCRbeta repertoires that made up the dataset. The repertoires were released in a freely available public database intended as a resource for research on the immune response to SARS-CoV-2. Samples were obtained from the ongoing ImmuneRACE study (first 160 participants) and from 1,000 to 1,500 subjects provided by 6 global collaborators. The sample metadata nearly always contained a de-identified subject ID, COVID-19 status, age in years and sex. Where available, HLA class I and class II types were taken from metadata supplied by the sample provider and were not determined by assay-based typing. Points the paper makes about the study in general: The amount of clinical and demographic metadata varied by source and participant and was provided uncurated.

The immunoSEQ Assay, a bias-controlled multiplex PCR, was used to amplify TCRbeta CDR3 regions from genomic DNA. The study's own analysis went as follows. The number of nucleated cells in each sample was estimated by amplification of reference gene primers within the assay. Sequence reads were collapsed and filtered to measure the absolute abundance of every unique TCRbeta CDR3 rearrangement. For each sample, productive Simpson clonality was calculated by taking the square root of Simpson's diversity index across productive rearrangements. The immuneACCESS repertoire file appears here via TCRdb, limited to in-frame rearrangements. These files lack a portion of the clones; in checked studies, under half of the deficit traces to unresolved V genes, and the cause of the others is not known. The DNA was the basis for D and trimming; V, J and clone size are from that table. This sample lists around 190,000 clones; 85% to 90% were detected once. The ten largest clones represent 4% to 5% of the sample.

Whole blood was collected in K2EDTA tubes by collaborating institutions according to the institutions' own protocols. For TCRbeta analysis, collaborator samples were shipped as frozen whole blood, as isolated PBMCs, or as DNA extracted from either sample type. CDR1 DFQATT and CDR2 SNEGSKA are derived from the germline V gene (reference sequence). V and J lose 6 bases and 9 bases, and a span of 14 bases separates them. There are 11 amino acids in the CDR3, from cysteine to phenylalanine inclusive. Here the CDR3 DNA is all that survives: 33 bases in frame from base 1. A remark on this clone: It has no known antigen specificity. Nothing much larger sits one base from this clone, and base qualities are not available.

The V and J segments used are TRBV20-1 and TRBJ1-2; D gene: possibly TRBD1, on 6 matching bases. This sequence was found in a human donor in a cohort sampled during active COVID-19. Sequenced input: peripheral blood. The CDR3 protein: CSAETGGRYTF. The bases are TGCAGTGCCGAGACAGGAGGTCGCTACACCTTC.